The following is a TCR beta chain sequence with its context. Its antigen is unidentified. V was shortened by 6 bases and J by 2 bases, with 17 bases between the two germline ends. The CDR3 has 16 residues. CDR1 and CDR2 (germline): MNHEY, SMNVEV (reference sequence). The data were taken from a study of cytomegalovirus exposure and HLA in healthy donors. Across the whole study: Around 86 million unique TCRs, all from HLA-typed donors, were included in an early release of the data. Of the donors genotyped, 398 in all, about 81% fell in the Caucasian-associated ancestry cluster.

PCR employed 60 Vbeta and 13 Jbeta primers. Assay used: immunoSEQ multiplex PCR; TCRdb lists only in-frame clones, some missing. The table records 250,000 to 350,000 clones, around 86% of them present only once. Notes on the study in general: Cytomegalovirus status, reportedly, was diagnosed with high specificity and sensitivity by the classifier. Presence/absence analysis assumed near-uniform sequencing depth across donors.

This chain links TRBV27 with TRBJ1-5, with D possibly matching TRBD1 (5 bases). Sequencing input: PBMCs. This receptor was identified in a middle-aged man in good health and CMV-seropositive. The CDR3 sequence is CASSPGTAGGNQPQHF. The CDR3 nucleotides are TGTGCCAGCAGCCCCGGGACGGCGGGGGGCAATCAGCCCCAGCATTTT.